This T cell receptor (beta chain) was recovered during a study of control samples from healthy donors and cancer patients (TCRdb year 2020). For this clone: Its recognized antigen is unknown. It has no much larger one-base neighbor in the sample; base qualities were not kept.

Receptor amplification or capture employed the immunoSEQ multiplex PCR assay. Here the immuneACCESS table is served through TCRdb, limited to in-frame sequences with V and J called. Missing clones are a known gap in these copies; in checked studies unresolved V genes cover under half, and the rest lacks a known reason. The sample table shows about 410,000 clones, and 80% to 95% are seen once. Around 6.8% of the sample is in the top ten clones. Including the terminal cysteine and phenylalanine, the CDR3 comprises 17 residues. The entry retains the CDR3 DNA only, 51 bases that are in frame from base 1.

This receptor was taken from a man between 40 and 49 years old with head and neck cancer. The chain couples TRBV12-2 to TRBJ1-5. TRBV12-2 is a documented pseudogene. The sample comprised PBMCs. For the CDR3, the sequence is CASRSPGRGRDNQPQHF. Read as DNA, the sequence is TGTGCAAGTCGCTCCCCGGGTCGGGGAAGGGACAATCAGCCCCAGCATTTT.